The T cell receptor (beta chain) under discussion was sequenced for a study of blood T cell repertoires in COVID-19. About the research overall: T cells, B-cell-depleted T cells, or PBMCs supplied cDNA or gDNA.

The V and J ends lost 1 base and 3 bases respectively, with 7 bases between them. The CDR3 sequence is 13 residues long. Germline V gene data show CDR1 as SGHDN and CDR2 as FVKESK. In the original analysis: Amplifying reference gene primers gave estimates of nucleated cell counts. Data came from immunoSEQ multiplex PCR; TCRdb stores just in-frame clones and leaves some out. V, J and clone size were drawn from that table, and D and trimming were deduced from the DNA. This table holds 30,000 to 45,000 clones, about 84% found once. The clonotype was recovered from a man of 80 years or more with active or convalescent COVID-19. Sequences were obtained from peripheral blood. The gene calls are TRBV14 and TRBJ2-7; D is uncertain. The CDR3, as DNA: TGTGCCAGCAGCCAAGTTCGGTTCTACGAGCAGTACTTC. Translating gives CASSQVRFYEQYF.